The sequence of this TCR beta chain was determined in a study of CD8+ T cells in alopecia areata. Study-wide background: For treated patients, severity scores reflected the percentage of scalp area affected.

Regarding treatment: oral pan-JAK inhibitor, 5-10 mg twice daily. CDR3 length: 15 residues. CDR1 is MGHRA, CDR2 YSYEKL, per germline. With 1 base clipped from V and 2 bases from J, the junction kept 4 bases outside the gene matches. cDNA serving as the sequencing template came from extracted, reverse transcribed RNA. Profiling relied on immunoSEQ multiplex PCR, and the TCRdb table lists in-frame clones only, not all of them. Among about 76,000 clones listed, around 61% were seen once. The chain employs TRBV4-1 and TRBJ2-7; 8 nucleotides line up with TRBD2. Sequences were derived from CD8+ T cells sorted from blood, sampled at week 24, from a patient treated with tofacitinib. This clonotype was obtained from a human donor with alopecia areata. The CDR3 sequence is CASSQVGGLAYEQYF. CDR3 in DNA: TGCGCCAGCAGCCAAGTCGGGGGACTAGCCTACGAGCAGTACTTC.